Sequencing of this T cell receptor (beta chain) was carried out in a study of T cells in localized non-small cell lung cancer. Overall study findings and caveats: Adjacent uninvolved lung tissue had the highest T cell clonality, exceeding tumor. Among the top 100 tumor clones, a median around 60 appeared in adjacent lung. Heterogeneity cannot be ruled out, as sequencing used one tumor region only.

Some clones are missing from TCRdb's copy, which holds only in-frame ones; the method was immunoSEQ multiplex PCR. Found here are approximately 15,000 clones, around 83% of them singletons; the top ten hold 24%. Turning to this clone: Its specificity is not known.

This CDR3 comprises 13 residues. Trimming took off 10 bases at V and 0 bases at J, with 10 bases between the two ends. In germline, CDR1 is SNHLY, CDR2 FYNNEI. Source: peripheral blood, taken before any cancer treatment. This chain uses TRBV2 with TRBJ1-5; D uncertain. The clonotype was recovered from an older female donor with stage I squamous cell lung carcinoma. The CDR3 DNA reads as TGTGCCACCACGTCAAATAGCAATCAGCCCCAGCATTTT. This gives the protein CATTSNSNQPQHF.